This T cell receptor beta chain was documented in a study of cytomegalovirus exposure and HLA in healthy donors. Turning to the study itself: The roughly 100 million unique TCR beta sequences, from 150 million to 200 million T cells, were found by an earlier analysis. Study-level findings and limits: Reports showed the classifier diagnosing cytomegalovirus status with high specificity and sensitivity.

This PCR relied on a set of 60 Vbeta primers and 13 Jbeta primers. Generated by immunoSEQ multiplex PCR, the TCRdb table keeps only in-frame clones and is missing some. The table lists about 150,000 clones, roughly 78% of them singletons. A few counts support this clone. Antigen specificity is unknown. In nominal health when sampled, donors likely had unrecorded immune exposures nonetheless. Germline lookup yields CDR1 LNHDA and CDR2 SQIVND (reference sequence). The CDR3 sequence is 13 residues long. Germline trimming cut 9 bases from V and 4 bases from J; bases unmatched to any gene: 7. The clonotype originates from a woman aged 45-65 years in good health and CMV-seropositive. The sequenced sample was PBMCs. The rearrangement joins TRBV19 to TRBJ1-2; 8 nucleotides match TRBD1. In DNA form, the CDR3 reads TGTGCCAGCCTTTCCACAGGGGGCTATGGCTACACCTTC. Translated: CASLSTGGYGYTF.